These 21 T cell receptor beta chains were all obtained from the same sample, sequenced in a study of T-cell reconstitution after alpha-beta-depleted transplantation in children. Unique molecular identifiers were used in preparing the TCRbeta library. TCRdb independently ran MiXCR on the PCR reads; one entry per CDR3 protein. The sample contains about 640,000 distinct CDR3 sequences, approximately 17% of which appear only once. Source: PBMCs from the stem cell graft donor, taken from the stem cell graft. The origin of the receptors is a human donor who donated a stem cell graft to a child with acute myeloid leukemia.

In DNA, the CDR3 is TGCAGCGTTGAGTTGGGGTACACAGATACGCAGTATTTT. Translated, it gives CSVELGYTDTQYF. The V and J genes are TRBV29-1 and TRBJ2-3; D is unresolved. This CDR3 is 13 amino acids long. The germline V gene has CDR1 SQVTM and CDR2 ANQGSEA. V lost 3 bases to trimming and J lost 2 bases, with 9 bases between them.

The J gene is TRBJ2-7, the V gene TRBV7-9; 9 nucleotides line up with TRBD1. The CDR3 consists of 17 residues. The V gene's germline CDR1 is SEHNR and CDR2 FQNEAQ (reference sequence). V dropped 5 bases and J dropped 4; count of bases not matched to a gene: 15. The CDR3 is CASSTQPGQGVRYEQYF. The CDR3 DNA reads TGTGCCAGCAGCACCCAACCGGGACAGGGAGTACGTTACGAGCAGTACTTC.

The chain joins TRBV12-3 or TRBV12-4 to TRBJ1-1; TRBD1 matches 7 bases. The length of the CDR3 is 15 residues. J lost 3 bases, V lost 6 bases, and 10 bases had no gene match. Here the CDR3 reads CASSTPTGDDTEAFF. The CDR3 DNA follows: TGTGCCAGCAGCACCCCCACAGGGGATGACACTGAAGCTTTCTTT.

This clonotype has just a few counts. The chain couples TRBV12-3 or TRBV12-4 to TRBJ1-4; maybe TRBD1 (5 bases). V dropped 4 bases and J dropped 3 bases, with 12 bases sitting between them. This CDR3 spans 15 amino acids. Here the CDR3 DNA reads TGTGCCAGCAGTTCCGGGACGCTATCTAATGAAAAACTGTTTTTT. Translated: CASSSGTLSNEKLFF.

This clonotype was picked up many times. In DNA form, the CDR3 reads TGTGCCAGCAGTTCCCACTTGAACACTGAAGCTTTCTTT. As protein: CASSSHLNTEAFF. The chain combines TRBV12-3 or TRBV12-4 with TRBJ1-1; D is undetermined. The CDR3 runs 13 residues. V lost 4 bases, J lost 0 bases, and 6 bases lay in between.

This clonotype turned up a few times. The chain joins TRBV6-6 to TRBJ2-3, with 8 bases identical to TRBD2. Germline CDR1 and CDR2: MNHNY and SVGAGI (reference sequence). The CDR3 extends over 15 amino acids. V shed 3 bases, J shed 5 bases, and the junction held 7 bases outside the gene matches. The CDR3 region has the DNA TGTGCCAGCAGTTATACCGGCGGGGGGCAAGATACGCAGTATTTT. Protein sequence: CASSYTGGGQDTQYF.

V is TRBV4-1 and J is TRBJ1-2, with TRBD1 matching over 7 bases. CDR1 and CDR2 (germline): MGHRA, YSYEKL. Losses at the gene ends were 7 bases for V and 8 bases for J; bases not matched to a gene: 19. This CDR3 region has 16 residues. CDR3 sequence reads: CASISLPTGRARGYTF. The CDR3 nucleotides read TGCGCCAGCATCTCTCTCCCGACAGGGAGGGCGCGAGGCTACACCTTC.

The sample holds many counts of this clonotype. The chain links TRBV11-1 to TRBJ2-2; D could derive from TRBD1 or TRBD2 (5 bases each). V gave up 0 bases and J gave up 0 bases, with 14 bases separating them. Germline CDR1 and CDR2: SGHAT and FQDESV (reference sequence). The CDR3 length is 18 residues. CDR3 loop: CASSLARGEYANTGELFF. CDR3 DNA: TGTGCCAGCAGCTTAGCGCGAGGGGAGTACGCGAACACCGGGGAGCTGTTTTTT.

This clonotype was found a few times. The chain has TRBV6-6 and TRBJ2-3, with 8 bases aligning to TRBD1. This CDR3 region has 18 residues. After removal of 5 bases from V and 0 bases from J, the junction contained 13 bases not matched to a gene. Germline lookup yields CDR1 MNHNY and CDR2 SVGAGI (reference sequence). CDR3: CASSPQHRGRRSTDTQYF. The CDR3 bases are TGTGCCAGCAGTCCCCAACACAGGGGGAGGAGGAGCACAGATACGCAGTATTTT.

This clonotype occurred many times. This chain links TRBV24-1 with TRBJ2-1; 7 nucleotides match TRBD2. J lost 1 base, V lost 3 bases, and 2 bases had no gene match. This CDR3 contains 15 residues. Germline CDR1 KGHDR, CDR2 SFDVKD. The DNA of the CDR3 is TGTGCCACCAGTGATCCGGGGGGTTCCTACAATGAGCAGTTCTTC. Translated, it gives CATSDPGGSYNEQFF.

The chain carries TRBV15 and TRBJ1-5, with 9 bases fitting TRBD1. V trimming: 3 bases; J trimming: 4 bases; junction bases outside the gene matches: 7. The CDR3 is 16 residues long. Per germline, CDR1 LNHNV and CDR2 YYDKDF (reference sequence). CDR3 loop: CATSRRLGTGNQPQHF. In DNA, the CDR3 is TGTGCCACCAGCAGGCGTCTGGGGACAGGGAATCAGCCCCAGCATTTT.

This clonotype was seen ten or more times. The chain combines TRBV20-1 with TRBJ2-3; 8 bases align to TRBD1. The trim removed 3 bases at V and 1 base at J, leaving 6 bases unmatched. Germline V gene lookup returns CDR1 DFQATT and CDR2 SNEGSKA (reference sequence). The CDR3 totals 15 residues. CDR3 sequence (DNA): TGCAGTGCTAGTAAAGGACAGGGCCGCACAGATACGCAGTATTTT. It encodes CSASKGQGRTDTQYF.

This clonotype occurred many times. V usage is TRBV29-1 and J usage is TRBJ2-4; a possible D gene is TRBD1 (5 bases). V was clipped by 6 bases and J by 0 bases, with 12 bases between them. In germline, CDR1 is SQVTM, CDR2 ANQGSEA. The CDR3 contains 14 residues. The CDR3 DNA is TGCAGCGTCACAGGACACCTAGCCAAAAACATTCAGTACTTC. Translating it yields CSVTGHLAKNIQYF.

The chain couples TRBV12-3 or TRBV12-4 to TRBJ1-1; TRBD1 agrees at 9 bases. The CDR3 sequence is 15 residues long. V was clipped by 3 bases and J by 5 bases; unmatched bases: 7. The CDR3: CASSFHRGRLTEAFF. CDR3 nucleotide sequence: TGTGCCAGCAGTTTCCACAGGGGGCGTTTAACTGAAGCTTTCTTT.

This chain uses TRBV12-3 or TRBV12-4 with TRBJ2-2, with D possibly matching TRBD2 (6 bases). Trimming shortened V by 6 bases and J by 3 bases, and 11 bases separated the two germline ends. The CDR3 sequence is 14 residues long. The CDR3 loop is CASSPGGDTGELFF. The CDR3 nucleotides read TGTGCCAGCAGCCCCGGAGGGGACACCGGGGAGCTGTTTTTT.

The rearrangement uses TRBV7-9 and TRBJ1-2; 9 bases fit TRBD1. This CDR3 is built from 15 residues. Germline V gene sequence: CDR1 SEHNR, CDR2 FQNEAQ (reference sequence). V trimming: 1 base; J trimming: 5 bases; junction bases outside the gene matches: 5. CDR3 sequence (DNA): TGTGCCAGCAGCTTAGGCGATGGACAGGGGTATGGCTACACCTTC. Translated: CASSLGDGQGYGYTF.

The V call is TRBV4-1, the J call TRBJ2-3, with 9 bases identical to TRBD2. CDR1 is MGHRA and CDR2 is YSYEKL in the germline V gene. The junction had 10 bases not matched to a gene; V was cut back by 0 bases and J by 6 bases. The CDR3 spans 17 residues. The CDR3 sequence is CASSQDPVSGGMDTQYF. CDR3 bases: TGCGCCAGCAGCCAAGATCCCGTTAGCGGGGGAATGGATACGCAGTATTTT.

This clonotype has a handful of counts. This chain joins TRBV9 and TRBJ2-7; D unclear. Between the trimmed V and J ends, which lost 3 bases and 2 bases, there was a span of 9 bases. The germline gives CDR1 SGDLS, CDR2 YYNGEE. This CDR3 contains 13 residues. The CDR3 DNA sequence: TGTGCCAGCAGCGGCCCTGGGGCCTACGAGCAGTACTTC. Amino acid sequence: CASSGPGAYEQYF.

This rearrangement joins TRBV20-1 to TRBJ2-5; 9 positions agree with TRBD1. Losses at the gene ends were 6 bases for V and 3 bases for J; bases not matched to a gene: 11. Germline assignment: CDR1 DFQATT and CDR2 SNEGSKA (reference sequence). The CDR3 is 15 amino acids. CDR3: CSATKGQGRKETQYF. The CDR3 region has the DNA TGCAGTGCCACAAAGGGACAGGGCAGGAAAGAGACCCAGTACTTC.

This clonotype was picked up a small number of times. This chain links TRBV12-3 or TRBV12-4 with TRBJ1-2; 12 bases map to TRBD1. The CDR3 consists of 16 residues. J lost 6 bases, V lost 5 bases, and 10 bases had no gene match. The CDR3 loop reads CASSRAPGQGANGYTF. CDR3 sequence (DNA): TGTGCCAGCAGTCGGGCGCCGGGACAGGGGGCGAATGGCTACACCTTC.

This clonotype was detected ten times or more. J is TRBJ1-1 and V is TRBV20-1, with D perhaps TRBD1 (6 bases). Germline CDR1 is DFQATT and CDR2 is SNEGSKA (reference sequence). V was trimmed by 4 bases and J by 1 base, leaving 10 bases between them. This CDR3 has 13 residues. For the CDR3, the DNA is TGCAGTGCTAAACTGGACAGGAACACTGAAGCTTTCTTT. Translation gives CSAKLDRNTEAFF.